The T cell receptor beta chain under discussion was sequenced for a study of T cell responses to AZD1222 COVID-19 vaccine. TCRdb's table, derived via immunoSEQ multiplex PCR, lists solely in-frame clones and lacks some. This table has fewer than 150,000 clones, around 93% appearing once. Between the trimmed V and J ends, which lost 1 base and 0 bases, there was a span of 8 bases. Germline CDR1 SGHRS, CDR2 YFSETQ. This CDR3 contains 15 residues. As to this clone: This sample also contains other DNA sequences that code for the same CDR3.

This sequence joins TRBV5-1 and TRBJ1-5, with D tentatively TRBD1 (5 bases). The sequence was obtained from an adult who received the AZD1222 COVID-19 vaccine. Specimen: peripheral blood, collected 28 days after the second AZD1222 dose. CDR3 protein: CASSLRGDSNQPQHF. As DNA, the CDR3 is TGCGCCAGCAGCTTGAGGGGAGATAGCAATCAGCCCCAGCATTTT.